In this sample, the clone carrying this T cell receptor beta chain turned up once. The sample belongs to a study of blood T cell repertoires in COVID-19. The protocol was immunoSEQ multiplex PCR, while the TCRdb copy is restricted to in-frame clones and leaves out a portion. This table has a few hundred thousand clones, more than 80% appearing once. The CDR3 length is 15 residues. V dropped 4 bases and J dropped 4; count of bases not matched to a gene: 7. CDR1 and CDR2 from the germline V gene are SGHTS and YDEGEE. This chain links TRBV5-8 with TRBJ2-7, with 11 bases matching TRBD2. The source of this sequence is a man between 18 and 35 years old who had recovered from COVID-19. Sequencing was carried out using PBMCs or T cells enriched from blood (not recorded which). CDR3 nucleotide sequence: TGTGCCAGCAGCGTTACTAGCGGGAGTAGATACGAGCAGTACTTC. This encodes CASSVTSGSRYEQYF. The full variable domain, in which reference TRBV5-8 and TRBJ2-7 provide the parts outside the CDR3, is EAGVTQSPTHLIKTRGQQATLRCSPISGHTSVYWYQQALGLGLQFLLWYDEGEERNRGNFPPRFSGRQFPNYSSELNVNALELEDSALYLCASSVTSGSRYEQYFGPGTRLTVT.